Listed here are 24 T cell receptor beta chains from one sample, sequenced in a study of T cells in Graves' hyperthyroidism and ophthalmopathy. TCR beta CDR3 regions were amplified from RNA transcripts. First-round RT-PCR targeting the TCR CDR3 was performed with the HTBI primer set. TCRdb reanalysed the multiplex PCR reads using MiXCR and keeps one entry per CDR3 protein. The sample includes approximately 410,000 distinct CDR3 sequences, roughly 15% of them seen just once. Sequenced: blood. The source of these receptors is a woman between 18 and 29 years old with Graves' hyperthyroidism.

The rearrangement links TRBV20-1 to TRBJ2-2; TRBD2 matches 8 bases. The germline gives CDR1 DFQATT, CDR2 SNEGSKA (reference sequence). This CDR3 comprises 16 residues. With 3 bases clipped from V and 6 bases from J, the junction kept 12 bases outside the gene matches. The chain's CDR3 is CSASSGRHGGAGELFF. CDR3 bases: TGCAGTGCTAGCTCCGGGAGGCACGGGGGGGCCGGGGAGCTGTTTTTT.

This clonotype was counted a few times. The J gene is TRBJ1-5, the V gene TRBV20-1; D gene unclear. Germline CDR1 and CDR2: DFQATT and SNEGSKA (reference sequence). CDR3 length: 16 residues. Trimming removed 6 bases at V and 2 bases at J, with 20 bases between. CDR3 protein: CSAPQAPLGGNQPQHF. In DNA form, the CDR3 reads TGCAGTGCCCCCCAGGCCCCCCTCGGGGGCAATCAGCCCCAGCATTTT.

In this sample, this clonotype turned up many times. The CDR3 reads CASSLWIQRSTDTQYF. DNA of the CDR3: TGTGCCAGCAGCTTATGGATCCAGCGGAGCACAGATACGCAGTATTTT. The chain has TRBV7-2 and TRBJ2-3, with a possible D match to TRBD2 (5 bases). V lost 2 bases and J 0 bases, leaving 12 bases between the germline ends. The CDR3 is 16 residues long. CDR1 and CDR2 (germline): SGHTA, FQGNSA.

This clonotype was seen at least ten times. CDR3 protein: CASSFTNSYEQYF. The CDR3 nucleotides are TGTGCCAGCAGTTTCACTAATTCCTACGAGCAGTACTTC. V gene TRBV28 combines with J gene TRBJ2-7; D remains ambiguous. Germline assignment: CDR1 MDHEN and CDR2 SYDVKM. Trimming cost V 3 bases and J 1 base, with 7 bases left between them. The CDR3 has 13 amino acids.

This clonotype was picked up many times. The J gene is TRBJ2-1, the V gene TRBV20-1, with D uncertain. The CDR3 is 15 residues long. V shed 2 bases and J shed 7 bases, with 18 bases lying between them. Germline CDR1 reads DFQATT; CDR2 reads SNEGSKA (reference sequence). The CDR3 DNA reads as TGCAGTGCTAGACCAGCCTCGACTCCCAGGAATGAGCAGTTCTTC. It specifies CSARPASTPRNEQFF.

This clonotype was seen ten or more times. This rearrangement joins TRBV6-2 or TRBV6-3 to TRBJ2-7; D is unresolved. V was trimmed by 8 bases and J by 7 bases, leaving 9 bases between them. The CDR3 sequence is 10 residues long. Germline V gene lookup returns CDR1 MNHEY and CDR2 SVGEGT. The CDR3 here is CASGDGEQYF. The CDR3 coding sequence is TGTGCCAGCGGCGACGGGGAGCAGTACTTC.

The chain carries TRBV30 and TRBJ2-5; D is unresolved. Trimming shortened V by 3 bases and J by 5 bases, and 13 bases separated the two germline ends. Looked up from germline, CDR1 is GTSNPN and CDR2 is SVGIG (reference sequence). The CDR3 length is 13 residues. In DNA form, the CDR3 reads TGTGCCTGGAGCAAAGGGTTTCAGGAGACCCAGTACTTC. Its protein product is CAWSKGFQETQYF.

The table lists this clonotype with many counts. V gene TRBV28 combines with J gene TRBJ1-6; 9 bases fit TRBD1. CDR1 and CDR2 (germline): MDHEN, SYDVKM. The CDR3 loop spans 18 amino acids. V lost 7 bases to trimming and J lost 4 bases; unmatched junction nucleotides: 14. CDR3 protein: CASTAHTGTGRYNSPLHF. In nucleotides, the CDR3 is TGTGCCAGCACTGCACACACCGGGACAGGGCGTTATAATTCACCCCTCCACTTT. The full variable domain, in which reference TRBV28 and TRBJ1-6 provide the parts outside the CDR3, is DVKVTQSSRYLVKRTGEKVFLECVQDMDHENMFWYRQDPGLGLRLIYFSYDVKMKEKGDIPEGYSVSREKKERFSLILESASTNQTSMYLCASTAHTGTGRYNSPLHFGNGTRLTVT.

This clonotype was counted ten times or more. V is TRBV15 and J is TRBJ1-5; D is possibly TRBD1 (6 bases). The CDR3 is 14 residues long. The V end lost 8 bases, the J end lost 5 bases, and 16 bases lay between the germline ends. The V gene's germline CDR1 is LNHNV and CDR2 YYDKDF (reference sequence). The CDR3: CATRPAGEHQPQHF. The DNA of the CDR3 is TGTGCCACCCGGCCGGCAGGGGAGCATCAGCCCCAGCATTTT.

Points on this clonotype: It may be a read error: a sequence one base away is much more abundant. The gene calls are TRBV2 and TRBJ2-7; D may be TRBD2 (5 bases). Germline assignment: CDR1 SNHLY and CDR2 FYNNEI. This CDR3 contains 12 residues. This CDR3 is CASSAPDYVQYF. CDR3 sequence (DNA): TGTGCCAGCTCGGCACCAGACTACGTGCAGTACTTC.

This clonotype has a handful of counts. The chain couples TRBV24-1 to TRBJ2-1; D is tentatively TRBD1 or TRBD2 (6 bases each). In germline, CDR1 is KGHDR, CDR2 SFDVKD. CDR3 length: 13 residues. The V end lost 2 bases, the J end lost 9 bases, and 10 bases lay between the germline ends. The CDR3 region is CATSDWGAGEQFF. The CDR3 DNA follows: TGTGCCACCAGTGATTGGGGGGCGGGTGAGCAGTTCTTC.

This clonotype was counted ten times or more. This chain links TRBV20-1 with TRBJ2-7; 10 nucleotides agree with TRBD2. Germline CDR1 DFQATT, CDR2 SNEGSKA (reference sequence). J gave up 5 bases and V 3 bases, and 7 bases lay outside the gene matches. CDR3 length equals 14 residues. This CDR3 reads CSASSLAGVHEQYF. DNA for the CDR3: TGCAGTGCTAGTAGTCTAGCGGGAGTCCACGAGCAGTACTTC.

A few counts support this clonotype. The chain has TRBV5-1 and TRBJ2-1; 7 bases fit TRBD1. Germline loops: CDR1 SGHRS, CDR2 YFSETQ. The CDR3 extends over 17 amino acids. The V segment lost 3 bases and the J segment 0 bases; nucleotides outside the gene matches: 9. CDR3: CASSWASQGSSYNEQFF. The CDR3 nucleotides read TGCGCCAGCAGCTGGGCCTCACAGGGGAGCTCCTACAATGAGCAGTTCTTC.

This clonotype was counted a few times. This sequence joins TRBV3-1 and TRBJ2-5; D is unresolved. The CDR3 runs 15 residues. CDR1 and CDR2 from the germline V gene are LGHDT and YNNKEL (reference sequence). V gave up 5 bases and J gave up 2 bases, with 15 bases separating them. The CDR3 here is CASSAIWLPQETQYF. Here the CDR3 DNA reads TGTGCCAGCAGCGCTATTTGGCTCCCACAAGAGACCCAGTACTTC.

The chain links TRBV7-9 to TRBJ1-5; D possibly corresponds to TRBD1 (6 bases). Trimming stripped 5 bases from V and 4 bases from J, with 15 bases between. Germline V gives CDR1 SEHNR, CDR2 FQNEAQ (reference sequence). This CDR3 region has 15 residues. The CDR3 protein is CASSVGTRVNQPQHF. The CDR3 coding sequence is TGTGCCAGCAGCGTAGGGACAAGGGTTAATCAGCCCCAGCATTTT.

This clonotype was detected many times. This chain uses TRBV11-2 with TRBJ1-5; D not resolved. Trimming left V 1 base short and J 1 base short, with 5 bases between. The CDR3 spans 14 residues. Germline V lookup: CDR1 SGHAT, CDR2 FQNNGV. CDR3 nucleotide sequence: TGTGCCAGCAGCTTAGGTCTAAGCAATCAGCCCCAGCATTTT. Translating it yields CASSLGLSNQPQHF.

This clonotype was found many times. This sequence joins TRBV15 and TRBJ2-7; 9 nucleotides match TRBD1. The CDR3 has 13 residues. Trimming at V came to 5 bases and at J to 5 bases, leaving 4 bases not matched to a gene. The germline V gene encodes CDR1 LNHNV and CDR2 YYDKDF (reference sequence). CDR3 amino acids: CATSGGDRDEQYF. The CDR3 bases are TGTGCCACCAGCGGAGGGGACAGGGACGAGCAGTACTTC.

This clonotype was found many times. The V gene is TRBV28, the J gene TRBJ2-7; D not resolved. Germline values: CDR1 MDHEN, CDR2 SYDVKM. The CDR3 runs to 14 residues. Trimming shortened V by 7 bases and J by 2 bases, and 15 bases separated the two germline ends. In DNA, the CDR3 is TGTGCCAGCATTGAAAACAGAGAGACCTACGAGCAGTACTTC. Protein: CASIENRETYEQYF.

This clonotype was seen a few times. For the CDR3, the DNA is TGTGCCAGCAGTTCACAGCATCTCTACGAGCAGTACTTC. It yields the protein CASSSQHLYEQYF. V usage is TRBV27 and J usage is TRBJ2-7, with D hard to call. Looked up from germline, CDR1 is MNHEY and CDR2 is SMNVEV (reference sequence). Trimming stripped 4 bases from V and 3 bases from J, with 10 bases between. This CDR3 is 13 amino acids long.

The chain has TRBV28 and TRBJ2-1; D perhaps matches TRBD2 (5 bases). The V and J ends lost 5 bases and 4 bases respectively, with 30 bases between them. The CDR3 runs 20 residues. Germline V lookup: CDR1 MDHEN, CDR2 SYDVKM. CDR3 protein: CASSPPPLGRGWFGYNEQFF. The CDR3 DNA follows: TGTGCCAGCAGTCCCCCCCCCTTGGGTCGCGGGTGGTTTGGGTACAATGAGCAGTTCTTC.

The J gene is TRBJ2-6, the V gene TRBV6-2 or TRBV6-3; D ambiguous. CDR1 and CDR2 (germline): MNHEY, SVGEGT. This CDR3 region has 16 residues. Trimming removed 8 bases at V and 2 bases at J, with 16 bases between. CDR3 coding DNA: TGTGCCAGCGGAGACCCCCGGGTGACTGGGGCCAACGTCCTGACTTTC. It translates to CASGDPRVTGANVLTF.

Worth noting for this clonotype: A clone one base away is much larger, so this may be a read error. The rearrangement uses TRBV6-1 and TRBJ1-4, with D unclear. Germline assignment: CDR1 MNHNS and CDR2 SASEGT. This CDR3 has 13 amino acids. CDR3 amino acids: CAGRRSSSEKLFF. The CDR3 region has the DNA TGTGCCGGCAGGAGGTCGTCGAGTGAAAAACTGTTTTTT.

This clonotype was counted at least ten times. The chain links TRBV7-2 to TRBJ2-5; no clear D. There are 14 residues in the CDR3. Germline V gene data show CDR1 as SGHTA and CDR2 as FQGNSA. Trimming pared 3 bases from V and 3 bases from J, leaving 11 bases between. The CDR3, as DNA: TGTGCCAGCAGCTTCCAGAGATTAAAAGAGACCCAGTACTTC. It is translated as CASSFQRLKETQYF. The full variable domain, in which reference TRBV7-2 and TRBJ2-5 provide the parts outside the CDR3, is GAGVSQSPSNKVTEKGKDVELRCDPISGHTALYWYRQSLGQGLEFLIYFQGNSAPDKSGLPSDRFSAERTGGSVSTLTIQRTQQEDSAVYLCASSFQRLKETQYFGPGTRLLVL.

The rearrangement uses TRBV4-1 and TRBJ2-7; the match to TRBD2 covers 14 bases. After removal of 4 bases from V and 0 bases from J, the junction contained 5 bases not matched to a gene. The CDR3 has 17 residues. Germline assignment: CDR1 MGHRA and CDR2 YSYEKL. This CDR3 reads CASSRGTSGSTSYEQYF. The CDR3 DNA reads as TGCGCCAGCAGCCGAGGGACTAGCGGGAGCACCTCCTACGAGCAGTACTTC.